These 20 T cell receptor beta chains originate from one sample sequenced in a study of T cell changes during pregnancy in multiple sclerosis. Repertoires were generated with immunoSEQ multiplex PCR, while TCRdb's copy carries only in-frame clones and drops some. The sample lists about 46,000 clones, just over 90% occurring once. The material sequenced was CD8+ T cells from peripheral blood mononuclear cells, taken after pregnancy. The source is a female donor with multiple sclerosis, enrolled in a pregnancy study.

A single count supports this clone. The chain has TRBV7-9 and TRBJ1-2, with TRBD1 matching over 7 bases. Germline CDR1 SEHNR, CDR2 FQNEAQ (reference sequence). This CDR3 comprises 16 residues. V lost 4 bases, J lost 0 bases, and 8 bases stayed unmatched. Here the CDR3 reads CASSSTGTDTNYGYTF. The CDR3 nucleotides read TGTGCCAGCAGCTCGACCGGGACAGACACTAACTATGGCTACACCTTC.

The rearrangement joins TRBV5-1 to TRBJ2-3, with D possibly TRBD2 on 5 matching bases. From germline, CDR1 is SGHRS and CDR2 YFSETQ. Trimming left V 3 bases short and J 2 bases short, with 19 bases between. The CDR3 has 17 amino acids. As DNA, the CDR3 is TGCGCCAGCAGCTCAACCCTCCCCGGGGTACTCACAGATACGCAGTATTTT. Amino acids: CASSSTLPGVLTDTQYF.

V usage is TRBV7-3 and J usage is TRBJ1-1; 9 bases are shared with TRBD1. Looked up from germline, CDR1 is SGHTA and CDR2 is FQGTGA. The V and J ends lost 5 bases and 7 bases, in that order; junction bases with no gene match: 2. The CDR3 covers 12 residues. The CDR3 DNA follows: TGTGCCAGCAGCCTGGGACAGGGTGAAGCTTTCTTT. Its translation is CASSLGQGEAFF.

The V and J genes are TRBV2 and TRBJ2-5; 10 positions agree with TRBD1. The CDR3 is 21 residues long. J was trimmed by 0 bases and V by 4 bases; bases with no gene match: 20. CDR1 and CDR2 (germline): SNHLY, FYNNEI. The CDR3 coding sequence is TGTGCCAGCAGTGTGGACATGATTGGGGGAACCGGGACAGGGGACCAAGAGACCCAGTACTTC. It specifies CASSVDMIGGTGTGDQETQYF.

V usage is TRBV4-2 and J usage is TRBJ2-7, with 7 bases matching TRBD1. This CDR3 is built from 15 residues. The germline V gene has CDR1 LGHNA and CDR2 YNFKEQ. V dropped 1 base and J dropped 2; count of bases not matched to a gene: 5. The CDR3 DNA is TGTGCCAGCAGCCAAGTTGAGGGGGCAACCTACGAGCAGTACTTC. Its translation is CASSQVEGATYEQYF.

V is TRBV19 and J is TRBJ2-3; tentatively, D is TRBD2 (7 bases). The CDR3 spans 16 residues. Germline V gene lookup returns CDR1 LNHDA and CDR2 SQIVND (reference sequence). Trimming shortened V by 7 bases and J by 0 bases, and 17 bases separated the two germline ends. This CDR3 is CASTLRGARSTDTQYF. The CDR3 DNA sequence: TGTGCCAGTACCCTTCGGGGGGCCCGTAGCACAGATACGCAGTATTTT.

This chain joins TRBV7-9 and TRBJ1-2; maybe TRBD1 (6 bases). The V gene lost 5 bases and the J gene lost 8 bases, with 18 bases spanning the gap. This CDR3 is built from 14 residues. The germline V gene encodes CDR1 SEHNR and CDR2 FQNEAQ (reference sequence). The CDR3 loop is CASSGGGGVDGYTF. The CDR3 nucleotides read TGTGCCAGCAGCGGGGGCGGGGGGGTAGACGGCTACACCTTC.

This clone was detected a few times. J is TRBJ1-4 and V is TRBV20-1, with no clear D. Trimming removed 2 bases from V and 8 bases from J, with 3 bases in between. Germline V lookup: CDR1 DFQATT, CDR2 SNEGSKA (reference sequence). The CDR3 totals 10 residues. CDR3 bases: TGCAGTGCTAGACGGGAAAAACTGTTTTTT. Its translation is CSARREKLFF.

Here the CDR3 DNA reads TGCGCCAGCGGATACAGGGGGCAGACTGAAGCTTTCTTT. This sequence encodes CASGYRGQTEAFF. V is TRBV5-1 and J is TRBJ1-1; 9 bases align to TRBD1. The trim removed 7 bases at V and 5 bases at J, leaving 6 bases unmatched. The CDR3 totals 13 residues. Germline V gene lookup returns CDR1 SGHRS and CDR2 YFSETQ.

V is TRBV4-2 and J is TRBJ2-3, with 8 bases fitting TRBD1. The CDR3 runs 16 residues. In germline, CDR1 is LGHNA, CDR2 YNFKEQ. After removal of 3 bases from V and 4 bases from J, the junction contained 9 bases not matched to a gene. CDR3 sequence (DNA): TGTGCCAGCAGCCAGGGGCCGGGACAGGCGGCAGATACGCAGTATTTT. Translating gives CASSQGPGQAADTQYF.

The rearrangement uses TRBV5-4 and TRBJ2-1; D may be TRBD2 (5 bases). Germline CDR1 and CDR2: SGHNT and YYREEE (reference sequence). The CDR3 extends over 14 amino acids. Deletions cut 4 bases from V and 8 bases from J, with 16 bases between. CDR3: CASSGGRGIDEQFF. For the CDR3, the DNA is TGTGCCAGCAGCGGAGGACGAGGCATTGATGAGCAGTTCTTC.

The chain joins TRBV28 to TRBJ2-2, with 10 positions matching TRBD1. V shed 5 bases and J 3 bases; nucleotides not matched to a gene: 3. Per the germline V gene, CDR1 is MDHEN and CDR2 is SYDVKM. The CDR3 loop spans 15 amino acids. The CDR3 is CASSRDRGYTGELFF. The DNA for the CDR3 is TGTGCCAGCAGTCGGGACAGGGGCTACACCGGGGAGCTGTTTTTT. Complete variable domain (other parts from reference TRBV28 and TRBJ2-2): DVKVTQSSRYLVKRTGEKVFLECVQDMDHENMFWYRQDPGLGLRLIYFSYDVKMKEKGDIPEGYSVSREKKERFSLILESASTNQTSMYLCASSRDRGYTGELFFGEGSRLTVL.

The genes are TRBV19 and TRBJ2-1, with D tentatively TRBD1 (5 bases). V was trimmed by 5 bases and J by 2 bases, leaving 19 bases between them. Looked up from germline, CDR1 is LNHDA and CDR2 is SQIVND (reference sequence). The CDR3 length is 17 residues. The CDR3 DNA sequence: TGTGCCAGTAGTGGCCGTTTAGGGGTGACGGCCTACAATGAGCAGTTCTTC. Its translation: CASSGRLGVTAYNEQFF. Based on the CDR3 plus reference TRBV19 and TRBJ2-1, the full variable domain is DGGITQSPKYLFRKEGQNVTLSCEQNLNHDAMYWYRQDPGQGLRLIYYSQIVNDFQKGDIAEGYSVSREKKESFPLTVTSAQKNPTAFYLCASSGRLGVTAYNEQFFGPGTRLTVL.

V gene TRBV5-1 combines with J gene TRBJ2-3; TRBD2 is a possible D gene (6 bases). Per the germline V gene, CDR1 is SGHRS and CDR2 is YFSETQ. Trimming left V 3 bases short and J 4 bases short, with 15 bases between. The CDR3 sequence is 15 residues long. The CDR3 DNA reads as TGCGCCAGCAGCTCGAGGGGACTCCAGGCAGATACGCAGTATTTT. The encoded protein is CASSSRGLQADTQYF.

V and J are TRBV5-5 and TRBJ2-7; TRBD1 aligns across 7 bases. Germline V gene lookup returns CDR1 SGHKS and CDR2 YYEKEE (reference sequence). This CDR3 has 14 amino acids. The J segment lost 2 bases and the V segment lost 1 base, leaving 3 bases of the junction unmatched. The CDR3 bases are TGTGCCAGCAGCTTGAGGGACAGTACCTACGAGCAGTACTTC. It translates to CASSLRDSTYEQYF.

The rearrangement joins TRBV4-1 to TRBJ1-4; weak D call: TRBD1 (5 bases). CDR1 and CDR2 from the germline V gene are MGHRA and YSYEKL. This CDR3 contains 16 residues. V gave up 3 bases and J gave up 8 bases, with 19 bases separating them. The CDR3: CASSQEPGLLYEKLFF. CDR3 sequence (DNA): TGCGCCAGCAGCCAGGAACCGGGACTCCTTTACGAAAAACTGTTTTTT.

The chain joins TRBV7-2 to TRBJ1-1, with 9 bases that match TRBD1. The V gene end was trimmed by 3 bases and the J gene end by 5 bases; junction bases not matched to a gene: 7. Germline V gene sequence: CDR1 SGHTA, CDR2 FQGNSA. This CDR3 has 15 amino acids. The CDR3 spells CASSLGQGWDTEAFF. The CDR3 region has the DNA TGTGCCAGCAGCTTGGGACAGGGATGGGATACTGAAGCTTTCTTT. The full variable domain, its missing parts supplied by reference TRBV7-2 and TRBJ1-1, is GAGVSQSPSNKVTEKGKDVELRCDPISGHTALYWYRQSLGQGLEFLIYFQGNSAPDKSGLPSDRFSAERTGGSVSTLTIQRTQQEDSAVYLCASSLGQGWDTEAFFGQGTRLTVV.

For the CDR3, the DNA is TGTGCCAGCAGCGGGGGGACAGGGAGTATTTACGAGCAGTACTTC. Its translation: CASSGGTGSIYEQYF. The chain links TRBV5-4 to TRBJ2-7; 9 bases are shared with TRBD1. The CDR3 runs 15 residues. The junction had 9 bases not matched to a gene; V was cut back by 4 bases and J by 4 bases. The V gene's germline CDR1 is SGHNT and CDR2 YYREEE (reference sequence). Complete variable domain (other parts from reference TRBV5-4 and TRBJ2-7): ETGVTQSPTHLIKTRGQQVTLRCSSQSGHNTVSWYQQALGQGPQFIFQYYREEENGRGNFPPRFSGLQFPNYSSELNVNALELDDSALYLCASSGGTGSIYEQYFGPGTRLTVT.

The chain uses TRBV4-3 and TRBJ1-1; no clear D gene. Germline V gene data show CDR1 as LGHNA and CDR2 as YSLEER. V lost 1 base and J 1 base, leaving 4 bases between the germline ends. This CDR3 is 13 amino acids long. CDR3 residues: CASSQGENTEAFF. CDR3 bases: TGCGCCAGCAGCCAAGGAGAGAACACTGAAGCTTTCTTT.

The J gene is TRBJ2-7, the V gene TRBV5-4; D remains ambiguous. Germline V gives CDR1 SGHNT, CDR2 YYREEE (reference sequence). The germline V and J ends were trimmed by 2 bases and 6 bases, with 9 bases remaining between them. This CDR3 is built from 12 residues. The CDR3 DNA is TGTGCCAGCAGCTTCTCCTCAGGCGAGCAGTACTTC. Its protein product is CASSFSSGEQYF.